A selection of T cell receptor beta chains follows, all from one sample in a study of T cells in Graves' hyperthyroidism and ophthalmopathy. TCRdb reprocessed the multiplex PCR reads with MiXCR, giving one entry per CDR3 protein. The sample records 500,000 to 650,000 distinct CDR3 sequences, approximately 48% being singletons. Sequences were obtained from peripheral blood or thyroid tissue (not recorded which). These receptors originate from an adult woman with Graves' disease, either hyperthyroidism or ophthalmopathy (not recorded which). CDR3s include the opening cysteine and the closing phenylalanine or tryptophan. A D gene is named only where the DNA matches it firmly. Expanded clones get a size class; other rows say once, few or many, or leave the size out.

abundance	v_gene	d_gene	j_gene	CDR3aa	CDR3nt
many	TRBV4-3	TRBD1	TRBJ1-2	CASSQATAGGGYGYTF	TGCGCCAGCAGCCAAGCAACGGCAGGGGGCGGCTATGGCTACACCTTC
many	TRBV4-3	.	TRBJ2-7	CASSQMWNGDYEQYF	TGCGCCAGCAGCCAAATGTGGAACGGAGATTACGAGCAGTACTTC
.	TRBV15	.	TRBJ2-2	CATMGQGYTGELFF	TGTGCCACAATGGGGCAGGGGTACACCGGGGAGCTGTTTTTT
.	TRBV4-1	.	TRBJ2-5	CASSQTPGTQYF	TGCGCCAGCAGCCAAACCCCAGGGACCCAGTACTTC
few	TRBV7-9	.	TRBJ1-4	CASSPSPGEPYGKLFF	TGTGCCAGCAGCCCTAGCCCGGGGGAGCCCTATGGGAAACTGTTTTTT
.	TRBV29-1	TRBD1	TRBJ2-7	CSLGQHYEQYF	TGCAGCTTGGGACAGCACTACGAGCAGTACTTC
many	TRBV12-3/TRBV12-4	.	TRBJ1-1	CANSREPNTEAFF	TGTGCAAACAGCAGGGAACCGAACACTGAAGCTTTCTTT
many	TRBV10-3	TRBD1	TRBJ1-3	CAITQGQGANSGNTIYF	TGTGCCATCACCCAAGGACAGGGGGCGAACTCTGGAAACACCATATATTTT
once	TRBV2	.	TRBJ1-2	CASSEVRLAGGGYTF	TGTGCCAGCAGTGAAGTCCGACTAGCGGGGGGTGGCTACACCTTC
many	TRBV10-3	TRBD1	TRBJ1-1	CAITSSSRTGEAFF	TGTGCCATCACCTCATCCTCCCGGACAGGGGAAGCTTTCTTT
many	TRBV7-2	.	TRBJ1-5	CASSLGLHSNQPQHF	TGTGCCAGCAGCTTAGGACTTCATAGCAATCAGCCCCAGCATTTT
.	TRBV7-9	.	TRBJ2-2	CASSLDAGGSNTGELFF	TGTGCCAGCAGCTTAGACGCGGGTGGGTCGAACACCGGGGAGCTGTTTTTT
.	TRBV29-1	.	TRBJ1-1	CSVRSGMNAEAFF	TGCAGCGTTAGGTCGGGGATGAACGCTGAAGCTTTCTTT
.	TRBV6-1	TRBD2	TRBJ2-7	CASSPLGTSGTRLHYEQYF	TGTGCCAGCAGCCCCCTTGGGACTAGCGGGACCAGACTTCACTACGAGCAGTACTTC
.	TRBV10-2	.	TRBJ2-5	CASTDSPETQYF	TGCGCCAGCACGGACAGTCCAGAGACCCAGTACTTC
many	TRBV6-1	.	TRBJ1-2	CASSEVWATNYGYTF	TGTGCCAGCAGTGAAGTTTGGGCCACTAACTATGGCTACACCTTC
many	TRBV10-3	TRBD2	TRBJ2-7	CAITGTSGSAYEQYF	TGTGCCATCACCGGGACTAGCGGGAGCGCCTACGAGCAGTACTTC
.	TRBV2	TRBD1	TRBJ2-6	CASTPAGQGVIGANVLTF	TGTGCCAGCACCCCTGCGGGACAGGGGGTAATCGGGGCCAACGTCCTGACTTTC
many	TRBV20-1	TRBD1	TRBJ1-6	CSAASGTVNSPLHF	TGCAGTGCAGCCTCCGGGACAGTAAATTCACCCCTCCACTTT
.	TRBV20-1	.	TRBJ1-3	CSARVPLAVGSGNTIYF	TGCAGTGCTAGAGTTCCCTTGGCCGTCGGCTCTGGAAACACCATATATTTT
few	TRBV6-6	.	TRBJ1-3	CASVHSGNTIYF	TGTGCCAGTGTCCATAGCGGAAACACCATATATTTT
.	TRBV11-2	TRBD2	TRBJ2-7	CASSGLGLAGGPRGQYF	TGTGCCAGCAGCGGCCTGGGACTAGCGGGAGGGCCCCGAGGGCAGTACTTC
once	TRBV7-3	.	TRBJ1-3	CASSLSPHSGNTIYF	TGTGCCAGCAGCTTAAGCCCCCATTCTGGAAACACCATATATTTT
.	TRBV24-1	.	TRBJ1-1	CATEGGTEAFF	TGTGCCACCGAAGGAGGCACTGAAGCTTTCTTT
.	TRBV19	.	TRBJ1-5	CASSPAVSNQPQHF	TGTGCCAGTAGTCCCGCAGTTAGCAATCAGCCCCAGCATTTT
.	TRBV7-3	.	TRBJ1-2	CASSPGRVGHTF	TGTGCCAGCAGCCCCGGACGTGTTGGCCACACCTTC
many	TRBV29-1	.	TRBJ2-7	CSSEGDTYEQYF	TGCAGCAGTGAGGGGGACACCTACGAGCAGTACTTC
.	TRBV7-9	TRBD1	TRBJ1-2	CASSSWDSLTYGYTF	TGTGCCAGCAGCTCTTGGGACAGCCTTACTTATGGCTACACCTTC
.	TRBV10-3	.	TRBJ1-4	CAISATGLGEKLFF	TGTGCTATCAGTGCTACAGGGTTGGGCGAAAAACTGTTTTTT
.	TRBV7-9	.	TRBJ2-5	CASSHRVEKQETQYF	TGTGCCAGCAGCCACCGAGTGGAAAAGCAAGAGACCCAGTACTTC
.	TRBV6-2/TRBV6-3	.	TRBJ1-2	CASTPGTDYGYTF	TGTGCCAGCACCCCCGGCACGGACTATGGCTACACCTTC
many	TRBV2	.	TRBJ1-5	CASSEAGQPQHF	TGTGCCAGCAGTGAAGCCGGTCAGCCCCAGCATTTT
many	TRBV29-1	.	TRBJ2-5	CSANHLGQETQYF	TGCAGCGCAAATCACTTAGGGCAAGAGACCCAGTACTTC
.	TRBV2	.	TRBJ1-6	CASPGPERNSPLHF	TGTGCCAGCCCCGGGCCTGAGAGGAATTCACCCCTCCACTTT
.	TRBV6-2/TRBV6-3	.	TRBJ2-5	CASSYSIHTDSFEETQYF	TGTGCCAGCAGTTACTCCATCCACACGGACAGCTTCGAAGAGACCCAGTACTTC
few	TRBV29-1	.	TRBJ1-2	CSVDGSYGYTF	TGCAGCGTTGATGGATCCTATGGCTACACCTTC
once	TRBV5-1	.	TRBJ1-4	CASSLVPAGEKLFF	TGCGCCAGCAGCTTGGTTCCGGCAGGGGAAAAACTGTTTTTT
.	TRBV7-9	.	TRBJ1-2	CASSFRRGLGGYTF	TGTGCCAGCAGCTTTCGCCGGGGCCTCGGGGGCTACACCTTC
.	TRBV29-1	.	TRBJ2-7	CSVDAGTYEQYF	TGCAGCGTAGATGCAGGGACCTACGAGCAGTACTTC
many	TRBV20-1	.	TRBJ1-5	CSAPVGGVQPQHF	TGCAGTGCCCCCGTCGGAGGGGTCCAGCCCCAGCATTTT
many	TRBV7-9	.	TRBJ1-1	CASSLALGALNTEAFF	TGTGCCAGCAGCTTAGCGCTCGGGGCTCTGAACACTGAAGCTTTCTTT
.	TRBV20-1	TRBD1	TRBJ2-7	CSAKAPSDRVDYEQYF	TGCAGTGCTAAGGCGCCATCGGACAGGGTAGACTACGAGCAGTACTTC
.	TRBV18	.	TRBJ1-2	CASSPSRTDYGYTF	TGTGCCAGCTCACCATCGAGGACAGACTATGGCTACACCTTC
few	TRBV25-1	TRBD2	TRBJ2-1	CASSEILAGRAEQFF	TGTGCCAGCAGTGAAATACTAGCGGGGAGGGCTGAGCAGTTCTTC
.	TRBV29-1	.	TRBJ2-5	CSVDPPGQGEETQYF	TGCAGCGTTGACCCCCCGGGTCAGGGAGAAGAGACCCAGTACTTC